This T cell receptor beta chain was identified in a study of CD8 T cells in ankylosing spondylitis. Trimming removed 4 bases from V and 2 bases from J, with 12 bases in between. In germline, CDR1 is SQVTM, CDR2 ANQGSEA. The CDR3 is 13 amino acids. To note about this clonotype: Antigen specificity is unknown.

Quantitative 5'-RACE was performed with molecular barcodes, and it yielded the TCR beta libraries. Using its own MiXCR run on the 5' RACE reads, TCRdb lists one record per CDR3 protein. Of hundreds of thousands of distinct CDR3 sequences in the sample, roughly 20% are singletons; the top ten hold around 13%. Findings and limits, study-wide: Certain motif variants had earlier been reported in reactive arthritis synovial fluid and blood. The authors found the disease-linked clones to be CD8+ and relatively rare in peripheral blood.

The sample comprised blood, either unsorted or a sorted T cell fraction (not recorded which). The sequence was collected from a male donor with ankylosing spondylitis or in good health (not recorded which). The gene calls are TRBV29-1 and TRBJ2-7, with D tentatively TRBD1 (5 bases). The CDR3 here is CSVGDSLPYEQYF. The CDR3 DNA is TGCAGCGTTGGCGACAGCTTACCCTACGAGCAGTACTTC.